This T cell receptor beta chain came from a study of cytotoxic CD8 clonotypes in ibrutinib-treated CLL. CDR1 SEHNR and CDR2 FQNEAQ come from the germline V gene (reference sequence). V was trimmed by 2 bases and J by 5 bases, leaving 4 bases between them. This CDR3 has 11 residues. The repertoire was sequenced with immunoSEQ multiplex PCR; TCRdb's copy has only in-frame clones and lacks some. The sample includes 150,000 to 200,000 clones, roughly 88% seen only once; the top ten take 3%. The study, taken as a whole, reports: Clonality showed a rise at ibrutinib response that reversed toward baseline at progression. Contraction or stability on treatment characterized the public clonotypes, which were uncommon.

To note about this clone: What it binds is unknown.

The receptor's source is a human donor with chronic lymphocytic leukemia. This sample comprised PBMCs, obtained at disease progression, from a patient treated with ibrutinib. The chain uses TRBV7-9 and TRBJ2-7; D is undetermined. CDR3 in DNA: TGTGCCAGCAGCTTACTGGACGAGCAGTACTTC. Amino acid sequence: CASSLLDEQYF.